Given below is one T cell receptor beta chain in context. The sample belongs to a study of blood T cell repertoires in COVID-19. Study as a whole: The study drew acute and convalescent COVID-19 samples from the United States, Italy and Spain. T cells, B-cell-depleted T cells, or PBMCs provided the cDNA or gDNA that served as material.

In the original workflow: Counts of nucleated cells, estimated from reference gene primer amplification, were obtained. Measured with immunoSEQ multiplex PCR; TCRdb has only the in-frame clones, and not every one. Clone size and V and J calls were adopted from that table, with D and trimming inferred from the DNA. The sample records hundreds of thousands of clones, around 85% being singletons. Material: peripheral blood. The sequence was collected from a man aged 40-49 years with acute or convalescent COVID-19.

CDR3 protein: CASSTDGQGADIQYF. The CDR3 nucleotides are TGTGCCAGTAGTACCGACGGACAGGGGGCGGACATTCAGTACTTC. This chain uses TRBV19 with TRBJ2-4, with 11 bases identical to TRBD1. Germline loops: CDR1 LNHDA, CDR2 SQIVND (reference sequence). CDR3 size: 15 residues. V was clipped by 4 bases and J by 8 bases; unmatched bases: 7.